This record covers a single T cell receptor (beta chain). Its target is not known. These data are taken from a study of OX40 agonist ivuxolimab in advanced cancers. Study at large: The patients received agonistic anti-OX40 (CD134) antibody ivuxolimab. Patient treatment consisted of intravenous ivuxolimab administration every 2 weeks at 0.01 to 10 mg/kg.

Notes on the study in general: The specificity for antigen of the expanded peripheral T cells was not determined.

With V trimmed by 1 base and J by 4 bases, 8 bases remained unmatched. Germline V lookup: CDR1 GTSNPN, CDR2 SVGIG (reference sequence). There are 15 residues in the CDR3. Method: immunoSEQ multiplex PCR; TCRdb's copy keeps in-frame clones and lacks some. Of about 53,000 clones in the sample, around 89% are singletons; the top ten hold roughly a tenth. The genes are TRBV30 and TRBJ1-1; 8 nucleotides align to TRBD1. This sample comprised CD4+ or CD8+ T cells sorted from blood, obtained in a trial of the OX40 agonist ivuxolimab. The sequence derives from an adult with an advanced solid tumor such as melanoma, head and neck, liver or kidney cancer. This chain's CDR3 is CAWSGDRGRGTEAFF. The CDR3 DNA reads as TGTGCCTGGAGTGGCGACAGGGGTCGAGGCACTGAAGCTTTCTTT.